This is a list of T cell receptor beta chains from one sample in a study of T-cell reconstitution after alpha-beta-depleted transplantation in children. MiXCR was run by TCRdb on the PCR reads, yielding one entry per CDR3 protein. The sample comprises 250,000 to 300,000 distinct CDR3 sequences, 9.9% of which are singletons, and about 9.5% rests with the top ten. The source material was PBMCs from the stem cell graft donor, sampled from the stem cell graft. These receptors were taken from a human donor who donated a stem cell graft to a child with SCID. CDR3s include the opening cysteine and the closing phenylalanine or tryptophan. A D gene is named only where the DNA matches it firmly. Size tells how often a clone was seen (once, few, many) or the class of an expanded clone, and some rows leave it out.

cdr3_nt cdr3_aa j_call clone_size d_call v_call
TGTGCCACCATGGGAGCAGGGAAGGAAGGAAACACCATATATTTT CATMGAGKEGNTIYF TRBJ1-3 many NA TRBV6-1
TGTGCCAGCAGCTTTTGGGGGGCGGATGGCAATCAGCCCCAGCATTTT CASSFWGADGNQPQHF TRBJ1-5 NA NA TRBV7-9
TGTGCCAGCAGCTTAGGGCCAGGTCCTGGGACCGGGGAGCTGTTTTTT CASSLGPGPGTGELFF TRBJ2-2 few NA TRBV7-2
TGCGCCAGCAGCTTACCCGTGGGGGGGCAAGAGACCCAGTACTTC CASSLPVGGQETQYF TRBJ2-5 NA TRBD2 TRBV5-1
TGCGCCAGCAGCCAAGATGAAAGCGTCACCGGGGAGCTGTTTTTT CASSQDESVTGELFF TRBJ2-2 few NA TRBV4-1
TGTGCCAGCAGCAGACAGCAACTAAACACCATATATTTT CASSRQQLNTIYF TRBJ1-3 NA NA TRBV16
TGTGCCAGCAGTGAAGCTGGTATTGCAACTAATGAAAAACTGTTTTTT CASSEAGIATNEKLFF TRBJ1-4 many NA TRBV6-1
TGTGCCAGCGATCCCCAGGGGATGGGACCCTACGAGCAGTACTTC CASDPQGMGPYEQYF TRBJ2-7 NA NA TRBV2
TGTGCCAGCAGCGTTGGTAGCGGAGTTAGCACAGATACGCAGTATTTT CASSVGSGVSTDTQYF TRBJ2-3 NA NA TRBV9
TGTGCCAGCAGCCCGACGGGCTCCAATAGCAATCAGCCCCAGCATTTT CASSPTGSNSNQPQHF TRBJ1-5 few NA TRBV7-9
TGCAGTGCTAGAGATCCGGGACAGGGGACGAATGAGCAGTTCTTC CSARDPGQGTNEQFF TRBJ2-1 NA TRBD1 TRBV20-1
TGTGCCAGCAGTTTAAGGGACTCCCCCACCTACAATGAGCAGTTCTTC CASSLRDSPTYNEQFF TRBJ2-1 few NA TRBV12-3/TRBV12-4
TGTGCCAGCATCCACCGGGGGCTGGGGTACCAAGAGACCCAGTACTTC CASIHRGLGYQETQYF TRBJ2-5 few NA TRBV7-9
TGTGCCAGCAGTTTAGGCGATAGCGGGCAGTACTTC CASSLGDSGQYF TRBJ2-7 NA NA TRBV12-3/TRBV12-4
TGTGCCGCGAGTTCGGCCTACGAGCAGTACTTC CAASSAYEQYF TRBJ2-7 NA NA TRBV10-3
TGTGCCAGCAGTCAACAGGGGGCGAACTACGAGCAGTACTTC CASSQQGANYEQYF TRBJ2-7 many TRBD1 TRBV27
TGTGCCAGCAGCCAAGGGGTCGGGGGACCATACAATGAGCAGTTCTTC CASSQGVGGPYNEQFF TRBJ2-1 few NA TRBV4-2
TGTGCCAGCAGCTTCTCGGGGAACTACAATGAGCAGTTCTTC CASSFSGNYNEQFF TRBJ2-1 few NA TRBV7-9
TGTGCCAGCGGACTCGGACAGGGGCCATATTACGAGCAGTACTTC CASGLGQGPYYEQYF TRBJ2-7 few TRBD1 TRBV7-6
TGTGCCAGCAGTCCCGACCCTCCCAACACTGAAGCTTTCTTT CASSPDPPNTEAFF TRBJ1-1 NA NA TRBV6-5
TGTGCCAGCAGCGGGGGGTCGTATGGCTACACCTTC CASSGGSYGYTF TRBJ1-2 few NA TRBV12-3/TRBV12-4
TGTGCCAGCAGGGACGGGACAGGAATTCGTTCACCCCTCCACTTT CASRDGTGIRSPLHF TRBJ1-6 NA TRBD1 TRBV2
TGTGCCAGCGGGGCGGAAGAGACCCAGTACTTC CASGAEETQYF TRBJ2-5 few NA TRBV9
TGTGCCAGCAGCAAAGGTCGGGCTTCCAATAATGAAAAACTGTTTTTT CASSKGRASNNEKLFF TRBJ1-4 NA NA TRBV21-1
TGTGCCAGCAGCCATACCGGACTAGCGGGGAGGGGGGCCAATGAGCAGTTCTTC CASSHTGLAGRGANEQFF TRBJ2-1 NA TRBD2 TRBV12-3/TRBV12-4
TGTGCCATCAGTGGAGGACAGGGACTTACCTACAAGCAGTACTTC CAISGGQGLTYKQYF TRBJ2-7 NA TRBD1 TRBV10-3
TGTGCCAGCAGCTTCGTCCTAGCGGAACAAGAGACCCAGTACTTC CASSFVLAEQETQYF TRBJ2-5 many TRBD2 TRBV13
TGTGCCAGCAGCCAAGACCTGAGCCCCTACGAGCAGTACTTC CASSQDLSPYEQYF TRBJ2-7 few NA TRBV3-1
TGTGCCAGCAGCCGACAGACAGGGAACGGCTACACCTTC CASSRQTGNGYTF TRBJ1-2 few TRBD1 TRBV16
TGTGCCAGCAGTGTCGGCTACGAGCAGTACTTC CASSVGYEQYF TRBJ2-7 few NA TRBV27
TGTGCCAGCAGGAAGGACAGGGCAAGGGATCAGCCCCAGCATTTT CASRKDRARDQPQHF TRBJ1-5 NA TRBD1 TRBV2
TGCGCCAGCAGCGGATCGCAGGGTAACACCGGGGAGCTGTTTTTT CASSGSQGNTGELFF TRBJ2-2 few NA TRBV5-1
TGTGCCAGCTCACCAGAGGTCCGTACCGGGGAGCTGTTTTTT CASSPEVRTGELFF TRBJ2-2 NA NA TRBV18
TGCGCCAGCAGCTTTTCTGTCCAGGACTACAATGAGCAGTTCTTC CASSFSVQDYNEQFF TRBJ2-1 many NA TRBV5-1
TGCAGTGGAGCAGAAGGCCCCTATGGCTACACCTTC CSGAEGPYGYTF TRBJ1-2 few NA TRBV20-1
TGCGCCAGCAGCTTGGGAGGGACAGGGGCCGCGAGGACCCAGTACTTC CASSLGGTGAARTQYF TRBJ2-5 once TRBD1 TRBV5-1
TGTGCCAGCAGCTGGATGGGACTAGCGGGGGGACCTAGCACAGATACGCAGTATTTT CASSWMGLAGGPSTDTQYF TRBJ2-3 few TRBD2 TRBV11-2
TGTGCCAGCAGTTTTCGCACTGAAGCTTTCTTT CASSFRTEAFF TRBJ1-1 many NA TRBV12-3/TRBV12-4
TGCAGTGCTAGAGACCAGACAGGAGCCTACAATGAGCAGTTCTTC CSARDQTGAYNEQFF TRBJ2-1 few NA TRBV20-1
TGCGCCAGCAGCTTGGTTCAGGGGGCAACAGATACGCAGTATTTT CASSLVQGATDTQYF TRBJ2-3 many TRBD1 TRBV5-1
TGTGCCAGCAGCTTAACCCCTACTAGCACAGATACGCAGTATTTT CASSLTPTSTDTQYF TRBJ2-3 NA NA TRBV7-3
TGCAGCGCGCGCTCTCCAGGGTATGGAAACACTGAAGCTTTCTTT CSARSPGYGNTEAFF TRBJ1-1 NA NA TRBV29-1
TGTGCCAGCAGTTTAGGACTAGTAAGCACAGATACGCAGTATTTT CASSLGLVSTDTQYF TRBJ2-3 few TRBD2 TRBV27
TGTGCCAGCAGCTTCGGCGGTGCCTCCTACAATGAGCAGTTCTTC CASSFGGASYNEQFF TRBJ2-1 NA NA TRBV5-4